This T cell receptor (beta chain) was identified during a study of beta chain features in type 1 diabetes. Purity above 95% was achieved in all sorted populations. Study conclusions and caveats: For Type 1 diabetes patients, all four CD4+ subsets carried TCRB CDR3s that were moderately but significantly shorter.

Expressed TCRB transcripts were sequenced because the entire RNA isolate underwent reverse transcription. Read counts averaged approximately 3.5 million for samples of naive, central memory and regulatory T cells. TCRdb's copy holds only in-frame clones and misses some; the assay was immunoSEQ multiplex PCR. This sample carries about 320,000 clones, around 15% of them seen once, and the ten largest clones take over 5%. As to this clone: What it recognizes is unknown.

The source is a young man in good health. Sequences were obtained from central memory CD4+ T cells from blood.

CDR3 residues: CASRREGGRGPQYF. In DNA, the CDR3 is TGTGCCAGCAGAAGAGAGGGCGGGAGGGGTCCGCAGTATTTT. The chain has TRBV7-2 and TRBJ2-3; 9 nucleotides match TRBD2. Germline V gene lookup returns CDR1 SGHTA and CDR2 FQGNSA. V shed 6 bases and J 10 bases; nucleotides not matched to a gene: 11. The CDR3 is 14 residues long.